This T cell receptor beta chain was captured in a study of brain T cells in children with intractable seizures. Study results and caveats: Absence of clones before surgery may stem from lower sequencing depth. Patients' HCMV serostatus was unknown; virus specificity rests on CDR3 similarity alone.

As for this clone: Its antigen is not identified.

Surgery cases with the highest brain T cell transcript signatures were chosen for sequencing. At least one anti-epileptic drug was given before surgery. TCRdb keeps only in-frame clones here, not all; method: immunoSEQ multiplex PCR. The repertoire holds some 62,000 clones, with about 96% as singletons. V lost 6 bases and J lost 5, with 20 bases in between. The CDR3 covers 15 residues. The germline gives CDR1 ENHRY, CDR2 SYGVKD. This TCR was recovered from a boy in the first two years of life with focal cortical dysplasia and intractable seizures. This specimen was peripheral blood, taken at surgery. The rearrangement joins TRBV10-3 to TRBJ2-7, with D tentatively TRBD1 (5 bases). The CDR3 DNA is TGTGCCATCAGGGACACGGTAAGGGGCGGCGACGAGCAGTACTTC. This gives the protein CAIRDTVRGGDEQYF.